The rows below give T cell receptor beta chains drawn from one sample of a study of read filtering for tumor transcriptome and immune sequencing. TCRdb used MiXCR to reprocess the reads, holding one entry per CDR3 protein. The sample shows about 130,000 distinct CDR3 sequences, roughly 13% of them seen only once. Sequenced sample: a population of CD138-negative cells sorted from bone marrow. The receptors here all came from a donor at least 40 years old with multiple myeloma. Each CDR3 is given with its conserved first and last residue. Fields, in order: CDR3 protein, CDR3 DNA, J gene, D gene, clone size, V gene. D genes are given only for firm matches. Some rows have no size entry. The others give once, few or many, or a class for an expanded clone.

CASSSREMGLADDTQYF	TGTGCCAGCAGCTCCAGGGAGATGGGACTAGCGGATGACACGCAGTATTTT	TRBJ2-3	TRBD2	many	TRBV13
CASSQGQAGMGDEQFF	TGCGCCAGCAGCCAAGGGCAGGCAGGGATGGGTGATGAGCAGTTCTTC	TRBJ2-1	NA	few	TRBV4-1
CATSRDGENSGNTIYF	TGTGCCACCAGCAGAGATGGCGAGAACTCTGGAAACACCATATATTTT	TRBJ1-3	NA	few	TRBV15
CASSYPSGTTDEQFF	TGTGCCAGCAGTTACCCTTCCGGGACTACGGATGAGCAGTTCTTC	TRBJ2-1	TRBD2	many	TRBV6-2/TRBV6-3
CASSLIRTGMNTEAFF	TGCGCCAGCAGCCTCATCAGGACAGGCATGAACACTGAAGCTTTCTTT	TRBJ1-1	TRBD1	many	TRBV5-1
CSASGTGNNYGYTF	TGCAGCGCATCCGGGACAGGGAATAACTATGGCTACACCTTC	TRBJ1-2	TRBD1	many	TRBV29-1
CASSPEATGGNGELFF	TGTGCCAGCAGCCCGGAGGCGACCGGGGGGAACGGGGAGCTGTTTTTT	TRBJ2-2	TRBD2	many	TRBV7-6
CASSLRGLAKETQYF	TGTGCCAGTAGTCTCCGGGGACTAGCAAAAGAGACCCAGTACTTC	TRBJ2-5	TRBD2	medium-sized	TRBV19
CASSLTRDYNEQFF	TGTGCCAGCAGCTTGACCAGGGATTACAATGAGCAGTTCTTC	TRBJ2-1	NA	many	TRBV7-9
CSASTGIGDSPLHF	TGCAGTGCATCGACAGGGATCGGGGATTCACCCCTCCACTTT	TRBJ1-6	TRBD1	many	TRBV20-1
CAGSRTQGGSNQPQHF	TGTGCCGGCAGTCGAACTCAGGGGGGTAGCAATCAGCCCCAGCATTTT	TRBJ1-5	TRBD1	few	TRBV12-3/TRBV12-4
CASSLGVTDTPYF	TGTGCCAGCAGCTTGGGGGTGACAGATACGCCGTATTTT	TRBJ2-3	NA	NA	TRBV5-4
CASSQVYAGRNEQFF	TGCGCCAGCAGCCAAGTCTACGCTGGCCGCAATGAGCAGTTCTTC	TRBJ2-1	NA	many	TRBV4-3
CASSLGGGYTEALF	TGTGCCAGCAGCTTAGGGGGGGGGTACACTGAAGCTCTCTTT	TRBJ1-1	NA	few	TRBV7-9
CSAEPGQVYGYTF	TGCAGTGCTGAACCGGGACAAGTCTATGGCTACACCTTC	TRBJ1-2	NA	many	TRBV20-1
CASSLFGQPQHF	TGTGCCAGCAGCTTATTTGGTCAGCCCCAGCATTTT	TRBJ1-5	NA	many	TRBV13
CASGGTVSGQPQHF	TGTGCTAGTGGTGGGACAGTCTCGGGTCAGCCCCAGCATTTT	TRBJ1-5	TRBD1	many	TRBV12-5
CASSLDRGGETQYF	TGTGCCAGCAGTTTAGACAGGGGTGGAGAGACCCAGTACTTC	TRBJ2-5	TRBD1	NA	TRBV27
CATSSGDSSRNEQFF	TGTGCCACCAGCAGTGGGGACTCGTCGCGAAATGAGCAGTTCTTC	TRBJ2-1	NA	many	TRBV15
CSARDRANGGRFGGEQYF	TGCAGTGCTAGAGATAGGGCTAACGGCGGGAGGTTCGGGGGGGAGCAGTACTTC	TRBJ2-7	TRBD2	many	TRBV20-1
CATSDSGDYNEQFF	TGTGCCACCAGTGACAGCGGGGACTACAATGAGCAGTTCTTC	TRBJ2-1	TRBD2	many	TRBV24-1
CASSRLGGQGVYNEQFF	TGTGCCAGCAGCCGCCTAGGCGGACAGGGAGTCTACAATGAGCAGTTCTTC	TRBJ2-1	TRBD1	NA	TRBV7-6
CSAWRREGRNEQFF	TGCAGTGCTTGGCGGCGGGAGGGCCGAAATGAGCAGTTCTTC	TRBJ2-1	TRBD2	many	TRBV20-1
CATSSDRAKNQPQHF	TGTGCCACCAGCAGCGATCGGGCGAAGAATCAGCCCCAGCATTTT	TRBJ1-5	NA	many	TRBV15
CSAEGLDHSGELFF	TGCAGTGCCGAGGGACTAGATCACTCCGGGGAGCTGTTTTTT	TRBJ2-2	TRBD2	few	TRBV20-1
CSVNNLTGSSYNEQFF	TGCAGCGTTAACAATCTGACAGGGAGCTCCTACAATGAGCAGTTCTTC	TRBJ2-1	TRBD1	many	TRBV29-1
CASSSRTGGYTGELFF	TGTGCCAGCAGCTCGCGGACAGGGGGGTACACCGGGGAGCTGTTTTTT	TRBJ2-2	TRBD1	many	TRBV7-3
CASSHPGLAADNEQFF	TGTGCCAGCAGCCACCCGGGACTCGCTGCCGACAATGAGCAGTTCTTC	TRBJ2-1	NA	many	TRBV11-2
CASSSDYRGQDF	TGTGCCAGCAGCTCGGACTACAGGGGGCAGGACTTC	TRBJ2-7	TRBD1	NA	TRBV5-6
CASTLGGTGGTQYF	TGTGCCAGCACCCTGGGGGGCACAGGGGGGACCCAGTACTTC	TRBJ2-5	TRBD1	NA	TRBV27
CAWSIPPGLGTDTQYF	TGTGCCTGGAGTATCCCCCCGGGACTGGGCACAGATACGCAGTATTTT	TRBJ2-3	NA	few	TRBV30
CSVEEGTGELFF	TGCAGCGTTGAGGAGGGGACCGGGGAGCTGTTTTTT	TRBJ2-2	NA	many	TRBV29-1
CSVEDSGRGTYEQYF	TGCAGCGTTGAAGATTCCGGGAGGGGAACCTACGAGCAGTACTTC	TRBJ2-7	TRBD2	few	TRBV29-1
CASSSGTTNTEAFF	TGTGCCAGCTCATCCGGGACGACGAACACTGAAGCTTTCTTT	TRBJ1-1	NA	few	TRBV18
CASRVESGSYDEQFF	TGTGCCAGCAGGGTAGAAAGCGGGAGCTACGATGAGCAGTTCTTC	TRBJ2-1	TRBD2	many	TRBV7-8
CASSSETGGDGYTF	TGTGCCAGCAGCTCCGAGACAGGGGGCGATGGCTACACCTTC	TRBJ1-2	TRBD1	many	TRBV7-9
CASTYNYGYTF	TGTGCCAGCACGTATAACTATGGCTACACCTTC	TRBJ1-2	NA	NA	TRBV12-3/TRBV12-4
CASSLGVITQGAAYEQYF	TGTGCCAGCAGCTTAGGCGTCATTACCCAGGGGGCGGCCTACGAGCAGTACTTC	TRBJ2-7	TRBD1	many	TRBV7-9
CASSHPRDTAPRQETQYF	TGTGCCAGCAGCCACCCCCGGGACACCGCTCCCCGACAAGAGACCCAGTACTTC	TRBJ2-5	NA	few	TRBV4-2
CASSLFGTGELFF	TGTGCCAGCAGTTTATTTGGCACCGGGGAGCTGTTTTTT	TRBJ2-2	NA	many	TRBV12-3/TRBV12-4